Each of the 24 T cell receptor beta chains below was sequenced from the same sample in a study of cytotoxic CD8 clonotypes in ibrutinib-treated CLL. Generated by immunoSEQ multiplex PCR, the TCRdb table keeps only in-frame clones and is missing some. The sample comprises more than 300,000 clones, about 80% of which are singletons, and about 6.7% rests with the top ten. The material was PBMCs, obtained before ibrutinib treatment. Source of these receptors: a human donor with chronic lymphocytic leukemia.

The chain couples TRBV14 to TRBJ2-4; D gene unclear. CDR1 is SGHDN, CDR2 FVKESK, per germline. This CDR3 is built from 13 residues. Deletions cut 0 bases from V and 3 bases from J, with 3 bases between. The CDR3 loop is CASSQDNKNIQYF. In nucleotides, the CDR3 is TGTGCCAGCAGCCAAGATAACAAAAACATTCAGTACTTC.

This clone has a handful of counts. The DNA of the CDR3 is TGTGCCTGCTCAGGTTGGGCCGGGGAGCTGTTTTTT. This gives the protein CACSGWAGELFF. This rearrangement joins TRBV19 to TRBJ2-2, with D unclear. Trimming took 11 bases from V and 6 from J, leaving 13 bases between them. Germline V lookup: CDR1 LNHDA, CDR2 SQIVND (reference sequence). This CDR3 contains 12 residues.

The CDR3 bases are TGTGCCAGCAGTCCTCAGGTAGGGGGTCTCGATAATCAGCCCCAGCATTTT. Amino acid sequence: CASSPQVGGLDNQPQHF. V and J are TRBV28 and TRBJ1-5, with D tentatively TRBD1 (6 bases). From germline, CDR1 is MDHEN and CDR2 SYDVKM. The V gene lost 5 bases and the J gene lost 4 bases, with 21 bases spanning the gap. This CDR3 is 17 amino acids long.

V usage is TRBV7-7 and J usage is TRBJ2-2; TRBD2 aligns across 7 bases. The CDR3 contains 17 residues. V dropped 5 bases and J dropped 0; count of bases not matched to a gene: 9. Germline V gene lookup returns CDR1 SSHAT and CDR2 FNYEAQ (reference sequence). The CDR3 here is CASSPNLAEANTGELFF. The DNA for the CDR3 is TGTGCCAGCAGCCCTAACCTAGCGGAGGCGAACACCGGGGAGCTGTTTTTT.

The chain combines TRBV7-8 with TRBJ2-1; D is ambiguous. Trimming stripped 1 base from V and 7 bases from J, with 17 bases between. The CDR3 runs to 16 residues. Germline CDR1 is SGHVS and CDR2 is FQNEAQ. The DNA for the CDR3 is TGTGCCAGCAGCTTAGTCGGGTTAGCCGATTTAAATGAGCAGTTCTTC. Protein product: CASSLVGLADLNEQFF.

The rearrangement links TRBV5-1 to TRBJ2-3; D might be TRBD2 (5 bases). This CDR3 spans 14 amino acids. Germline V gene sequence: CDR1 SGHRS, CDR2 YFSETQ. Trimming took off 0 bases at V and 0 bases at J, with 5 bases between the two ends. The CDR3 coding sequence is TGCGCCAGCAGCTTGGGGGAGAGCACAGATACGCAGTATTTT. It is translated as CASSLGESTDTQYF.

This chain connects TRBV7-9 to TRBJ1-4, with D perhaps matching TRBD1 (5 bases). Germline CDR1 and CDR2: SEHNR and FQNEAQ (reference sequence). V gave up 3 bases and J gave up 10 bases, with 24 bases separating them. The CDR3 length is 17 residues. This CDR3 is CASSFLEGAEGAGKLFF. CDR3 bases: TGTGCCAGCAGCTTTCTGGAAGGGGCCGAGGGTGCAGGAAAACTGTTTTTT.

The rearrangement uses TRBV6-5 and TRBJ2-3; D unresolved. The V gene lost 7 bases and the J gene lost 6 bases, with 20 bases spanning the gap. This CDR3 is built from 15 residues. In germline, CDR1 is MNHEY, CDR2 SVGAGI. The CDR3 coding sequence is TGTGCCAGCAACACCTTGGTCGGTGGCATGGATACGCAGTATTTT. This sequence encodes CASNTLVGGMDTQYF.

The chain links TRBV5-5 to TRBJ1-2, with TRBD1 matching over 7 bases. Unmatched junction bases numbered 11, after V lost 8 bases and J lost 7 bases. The CDR3 covers 13 residues. The germline CDR1 and CDR2 sequences are SGHKS and YYEKEE (reference sequence). The CDR3 DNA reads TGTGCCAGTACAGGACAGGCTCAAGGTGGCTACACCTTC. Translating it yields CASTGQAQGGYTF.

This clone came up once. This chain connects TRBV7-2 to TRBJ1-3; perhaps TRBD1 as D (6 bases). Per germline, CDR1 SGHTA and CDR2 FQGNSA. V shed 5 bases and J shed 1 base, with 15 bases lying between them. This CDR3 is 16 amino acids long. The DNA of the CDR3 is TGTGCCAGCAGCCCCAGTGGGGGCGCATCTGGAAACACCATATATTTT. It specifies CASSPSGGASGNTIYF.

The rearrangement links TRBV18 to TRBJ2-5; weak D call: TRBD2 (5 bases). There are 13 residues in the CDR3. V was shortened by 3 bases and J by 5 bases, with 10 bases between the two germline ends. The germline V gene has CDR1 KGHSH and CDR2 LQKENI. The CDR3: CASSPGVWETQYF. Written as DNA, the CDR3 is TGTGCCAGCTCACCCGGGGTTTGGGAGACCCAGTACTTC.

The chain couples TRBV6-4 to TRBJ2-2; no reliable D call. V was trimmed by 4 bases and J by 1 base, leaving 4 bases between them. The CDR3 runs 13 residues. CDR1 is MRHNA and CDR2 is SNTAGT in the germline V gene. This chain's CDR3 is CASSVGNTGELFF. The DNA for the CDR3 is TGTGCCAGCAGTGTCGGGAACACCGGGGAGCTGTTTTTT.

This sequence joins TRBV7-2 and TRBJ1-5, with a possible D match to TRBD1 (6 bases). Per the germline V gene, CDR1 is SGHTA and CDR2 is FQGNSA. V was trimmed by 6 bases and J by 4 bases, leaving 10 bases between them. The CDR3 contains 13 residues. CDR3 coding DNA: TGTGCCAGCAGGGCAGGGGCTAATCAGCCCCAGCATTTT. Protein: CASRAGANQPQHF. The whole variable domain, remainder taken from reference TRBV7-2 and TRBJ1-5, is GAGVSQSPSNKVTEKGKDVELRCDPISGHTALYWYRQSLGQGLEFLIYFQGNSAPDKSGLPSDRFSAERTGGSVSTLTIQRTQQEDSAVYLCASRAGANQPQHFGDGTRLSIL.

The genes are TRBV10-2 and TRBJ2-2, with a tentative D call TRBD2 (7 bases). With 2 bases removed from V and 6 bases from J, the gap between germline ends came to 10 bases. Germline CDR1 is WSHSY and CDR2 is SAAADI. CDR3 length: 14 residues. CDR3 coding DNA: TGCGCCAGCAGTGAGGGGGGGGGCCCCGGGGAGCTGTTTTTT. Its protein product is CASSEGGGPGELFF.

V and J are TRBV4-1 and TRBJ2-7; a possible D gene is TRBD1 (5 bases). Germline V gene lookup returns CDR1 MGHRA and CDR2 YSYEKL. The V end was cut by 1 base, the J end by 4 bases, with 11 bases between. CDR3 length: 14 amino acids. Written as DNA, the CDR3 is TGCGCCAGCAGCCAAGCAGGAAGGGGTTACGAGCAGTACTTC. It specifies CASSQAGRGYEQYF.

This clone has more than one count but fewer than ten. The J gene is TRBJ1-5, the V gene TRBV5-5; D is ambiguous. Germline V gene data show CDR1 as SGHKS and CDR2 as YYEKEE (reference sequence). V was clipped by 1 base and J by 6 bases, with 14 bases between them. The CDR3 has 15 amino acids. CDR3 amino acids: CASSLLAGGSQPQHF. Here the CDR3 DNA reads TGTGCCAGCAGCTTGTTAGCTGGAGGGAGTCAGCCCCAGCATTTT. Filled out from reference TRBV5-5 and TRBJ1-5, the complete variable domain reads DAGVTQSPTHLIKTRGQQVTLRCSPISGHKSVSWYQQVLGQGPQFIFQYYEKEERGRGNFPDRFSARQFPNYSSELNVNALLLGDSALYLCASSLLAGGSQPQHFGDGTRLSIL.

The chain combines TRBV7-2 with TRBJ2-1; D unclear. Between the trimmed V and J ends, which lost 2 bases and 5 bases, there was a span of 4 bases. The CDR3 extends over 12 amino acids. Germline CDR1 and CDR2: SGHTA and FQGNSA. The CDR3 bases are TGTGCCAGCAGCTTACCCAACAATGAGCAGTTCTTC. Translating it yields CASSLPNNEQFF.

V and J are TRBV7-9 and TRBJ2-2; TRBD1 matches at 12 bases. Trimming took 2 bases from V and 7 from J; bases not matched to a gene: 5. CDR1 is SEHNR and CDR2 is FQNEAQ in the germline V gene (reference sequence). The CDR3 has 16 amino acids. The CDR3 loop is CASSLTGQGAGGELFF. DNA for the CDR3: TGTGCCAGCAGCTTAACGGGACAGGGGGCTGGCGGGGAGCTGTTTTTT.

This clone was seen only a few times. The chain couples TRBV7-9 to TRBJ2-5; 7 bases align to TRBD2. J gave up 3 bases and V 6 bases, and 7 bases lay outside the gene matches. Looked up from germline, CDR1 is SEHNR and CDR2 is FQNEAQ (reference sequence). CDR3 length: 14 residues. The DNA for the CDR3 is TGTGCCAGCAGTTCAACTAGCGCGAAAGAGACCCAGTACTTC. As protein: CASSSTSAKETQYF. Full variable domain (outside the CDR3, taken from reference TRBV7-9 and TRBJ2-5): DTGVSQNPRHKITKRGQNVTFRCDPISEHNRLYWYRQTLGQGPEFLTYFQNEAQLEKSRLLSDRFSAERPKGSFSTLEIQRTEQGDSAMYLCASSSTSAKETQYFGPGTRLLVL.

This chain joins TRBV7-9 and TRBJ2-7, with 7 bases identical to TRBD1. The J segment lost 2 bases and the V segment lost 2 bases, leaving 6 bases of the junction unmatched. The V gene's germline CDR1 is SEHNR and CDR2 FQNEAQ (reference sequence). This CDR3 spans 15 amino acids. The CDR3 loop reads CASSLPVTGTYEQYF. CDR3 nucleotides: TGTGCCAGCAGCTTACCAGTGACAGGGACCTACGAGCAGTACTTC.

This clone came up a few times. The chain uses TRBV5-4 and TRBJ2-2; D remains unclear. In germline, CDR1 is SGHNT, CDR2 YYREEE (reference sequence). V was cut by 4 bases and J by 6 bases, with 10 bases left in between. The CDR3 has 13 residues. The CDR3 nucleotides read TGTGCCAGCAGCCCGGAGTCTTCCGGGGAGCTGTTTTTT. Translating gives CASSPESSGELFF.

J is TRBJ2-3 and V is TRBV28; D unresolved. The CDR3 spans 12 residues. Trimming cost V 5 bases and J 10 bases, with 13 bases left between them. Per germline, CDR1 MDHEN and CDR2 SYDVKM. CDR3 DNA: TGTGCCAGCAGTCCCCTACCCCCGTCGCAGTATTTT. This encodes CASSPLPPSQYF.

V gene TRBV11-2 combines with J gene TRBJ1-5, with D unclear. Germline V gene data show CDR1 as SGHAT and CDR2 as FQNNGV. The CDR3 has 15 amino acids. Trimming shortened V by 1 base and J by 0 bases, and 7 bases separated the two germline ends. Here the CDR3 reads CASSLGDYSNQPQHF. Here the CDR3 DNA reads TGTGCCAGCAGCTTAGGGGATTATAGCAATCAGCCCCAGCATTTT.

V is TRBV9 and J is TRBJ2-1; perhaps TRBD2 as D (6 bases). CDR3 length equals 13 residues. The germline V gene has CDR1 SGDLS and CDR2 YYNGEE. The ends were cut back, 0 bases at V and 15 bases at J, with 16 bases in the middle. This CDR3 reads CASSVGVSGEWFF. CDR3 nucleotides: TGTGCCAGCAGCGTAGGTGTGTCGGGAGAATGGTTCTTC.